These 9 T cell receptor beta chains came from one sample sequenced in a study of shared clonotypes between healthy human individuals. Only in-frame clones appear in the TCRdb table, and some are missing; sequencing was by immunoSEQ multiplex PCR. The top ten clones hold roughly 1% of a sample with about 2 million clones, 85% to 95% of them seen once. As defined, naive CD8 cells were CD45RO-negative and positively selected for CCR7, with terminally differentiated effector memory CD45RA+ cells excluded. Sequenced: naive CD8+ T cells sorted from blood. The receptors here all came from a man aged 18-30 years in good health.

Remarks on this clone: Within the sample, other DNA sequences also encode this same CDR3. The rearrangement uses TRBV9 and TRBJ1-2, with 9 bases matching TRBD1. This CDR3 comprises 14 residues. The germline gives CDR1 SGDLS, CDR2 YYNGEE. V dropped 2 bases and J dropped 3; count of bases not matched to a gene: 2. The CDR3 protein is CASSVTGGDYGYTF. In nucleotides, the CDR3 is TGTGCCAGCAGCGTGACAGGGGGAGACTATGGCTACACCTTC.

The chain is built from TRBV19 and TRBJ1-5, with D maybe TRBD1 (6 bases). From germline, CDR1 is LNHDA and CDR2 SQIVND (reference sequence). The CDR3 runs to 15 residues. V lost 9 bases, J lost 0 bases, and 15 bases lay in between. CDR3 nucleotides: TGTGCCAGCACAGGGAGGGGGGATAGCAATCAGCCCCAGCATTTT. It yields the protein CASTGRGDSNQPQHF.

This chain links TRBV7-9 with TRBJ2-1, with 12 bases identical to TRBD2. The germline CDR1 and CDR2 sequences are SEHNR and FQNEAQ (reference sequence). There are 15 residues in the CDR3. With 5 bases clipped from V and 9 bases from J, the junction kept 8 bases outside the gene matches. The CDR3 protein is CASSPETSGSSEQFF. The CDR3 nucleotides read TGTGCCAGCAGCCCGGAGACTAGCGGGAGTTCTGAGCAGTTCTTC.

V is TRBV30 and J is TRBJ1-1, with D perhaps matching TRBD1 (6 bases). Germline V lookup: CDR1 GTSNPN, CDR2 SVGIG (reference sequence). The ends were cut back, 4 bases at V and 1 base at J, with 16 bases in the middle. The CDR3 loop spans 15 amino acids. CDR3 protein: CAWTEYWGANTEAFF. The CDR3 DNA follows: TGTGCCTGGACCGAGTACTGGGGGGCGAACACTGAAGCTTTCTTT.

The V and J genes are TRBV10-3 and TRBJ1-2, with TRBD1 identical over 8 bases. The CDR3 is 14 residues long. J gave up 6 bases and V 6 bases, and 9 bases lay outside the gene matches. The germline V gene encodes CDR1 ENHRY and CDR2 SYGVKD. DNA for the CDR3: TGTGCCATCAGGGACCAGGGGGCGTCGGATGGCTACACCTTC. Translation gives CAIRDQGASDGYTF.

Comment on this clone: Other nucleotide sequences in the sample specify the same CDR3. The V and J genes are TRBV7-6 and TRBJ2-2; TRBD2 aligns across 10 bases. V shed 0 bases, J shed 4 bases, and the junction held 2 bases outside the gene matches. The germline gives CDR1 SGHVS, CDR2 FNYEAQ. The CDR3 loop spans 16 amino acids. The CDR3, as DNA: TGTGCCAGCAGCTTAGCGCTAGCGGGGGTCACCGGGGAGCTGTTTTTT. Residues: CASSLALAGVTGELFF.

This clone was recorded only once. The chain has TRBV4-3 and TRBJ2-3, with 8 bases matching TRBD1. The V segment lost 2 bases and the J segment 1 base; nucleotides outside the gene matches: 2. From germline, CDR1 is LGHNA and CDR2 YSLEER. The CDR3 length is 15 residues. CDR3: CASSQQDRGTDTQYF. The DNA for the CDR3 is TGCGCCAGCAGCCAACAGGACAGGGGCACAGATACGCAGTATTTT.

V and J are TRBV9 and TRBJ1-4; D remains unclear. Germline-derived CDR1 and CDR2 are SGDLS and YYNGEE. This CDR3 has 16 amino acids. The V end lost 4 bases, the J end lost 4 bases, and 17 bases lay between the germline ends. This CDR3 is CASSPARGWGNEKLFF. CDR3 coding DNA: TGTGCCAGCAGCCCGGCGCGGGGATGGGGTAATGAAAAACTGTTTTTT.

Regarding this clone: Additional DNA sequences in this sample encode the identical CDR3. The rearrangement links TRBV4-1 to TRBJ2-5, with D perhaps matching TRBD2 (6 bases). CDR1 MGHRA and CDR2 YSYEKL come from the germline V gene. V lost 0 bases and J lost 5, with 7 bases in between. The CDR3 is made up of 13 amino acids. CDR3 residues: CASSQDREETQYF. CDR3 nucleotides: TGCGCCAGCAGCCAAGATCGGGAGGAGACCCAGTACTTC.